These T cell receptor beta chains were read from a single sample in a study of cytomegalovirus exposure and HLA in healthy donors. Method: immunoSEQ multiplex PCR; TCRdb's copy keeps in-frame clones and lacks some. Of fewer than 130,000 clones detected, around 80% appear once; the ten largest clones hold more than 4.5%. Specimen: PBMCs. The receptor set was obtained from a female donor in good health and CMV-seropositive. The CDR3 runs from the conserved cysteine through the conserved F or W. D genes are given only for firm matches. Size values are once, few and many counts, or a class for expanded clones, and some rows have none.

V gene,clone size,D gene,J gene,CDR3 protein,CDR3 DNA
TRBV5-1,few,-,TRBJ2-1,CASSLGDWYDEQFF,TGCGCCAGCAGCTTGGGAGACTGGTACGATGAGCAGTTCTTC
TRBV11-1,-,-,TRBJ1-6,CASRPREAYNSPLHF,TGTGCCAGCAGGCCTCGGGAGGCCTATAATTCACCCCTCCACTTT
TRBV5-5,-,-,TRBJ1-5,CASGPLGNQPQHF,TGTGCCAGCGGCCCGTTGGGCAATCAGCCCCAGCATTTT
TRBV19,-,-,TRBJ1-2,CATSPGQNYGYTF,TGTGCCACCTCACCAGGGCAGAACTATGGCTACACCTTC
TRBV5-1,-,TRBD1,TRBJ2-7,CASSWGTGHPYEQYF,TGCGCCAGCAGCTGGGGGACAGGGCACCCCTACGAGCAGTACTTC
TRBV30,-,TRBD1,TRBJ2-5,CAWTPDRVQETQYF,TGTGCCTGGACCCCGGACAGGGTCCAAGAGACCCAGTACTTC
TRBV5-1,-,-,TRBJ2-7,CASSVSGADEQYF,TGCGCCAGCAGCGTCTCAGGGGCAGACGAGCAGTACTTC
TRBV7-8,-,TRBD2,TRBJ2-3,CASNWTSWGVPSTDTQYF,TGTGCCAGCAACTGGACTAGCTGGGGGGTTCCTAGCACAGATACGCAGTATTTT
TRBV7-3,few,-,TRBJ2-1,CASSLNGNEQFF,TGTGCCAGCAGCTTAAACGGGAATGAGCAGTTCTTC
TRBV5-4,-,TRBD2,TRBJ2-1,CASSPTSGVHNEQFF,TGTGCCAGCAGCCCGACTAGCGGGGTCCACAATGAGCAGTTCTTC
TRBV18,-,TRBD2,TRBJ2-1,CASSPISGRAYNEQFF,TGTGCCAGCTCACCTATCAGCGGGAGGGCCTACAATGAGCAGTTCTTC
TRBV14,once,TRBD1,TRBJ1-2,CASSQTGVYGYTF,TGTGCCAGCAGCCAGACAGGGGTCTATGGCTACACCTTC
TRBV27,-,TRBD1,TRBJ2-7,CASSLQAGTGAYEQYF,TGTGCCAGCAGTTTACAAGCCGGGACAGGGGCCTACGAGCAGTACTTC
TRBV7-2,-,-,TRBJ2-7,CASGTPGGTSYEQYF,TGTGCCAGCGGCACCCCCGGCGGGACCTCCTACGAGCAGTACTTC
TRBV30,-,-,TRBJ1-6,CARRRVYNSPLHF,TGTGCCCGCCGACGGGTTTATAATTCACCCCTCCACTTT
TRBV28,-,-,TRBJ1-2,CASSLRQGSLYGYTF,TGTGCCAGCAGTTTAAGGCAGGGCTCGCTCTATGGCTACACCTTC
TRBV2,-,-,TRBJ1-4,CASSTGSPSNKLFF,TGTGCCAGCAGTACAGGGAGCCCTTCGAATAAACTGTTTTTT
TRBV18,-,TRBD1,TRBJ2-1,CASSYQGADNEQFF,TGTGCCAGCTCATATCAGGGGGCTGACAATGAGCAGTTCTTC
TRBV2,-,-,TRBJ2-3,CASSGRPMTGDTQYF,TGTGCCAGCAGTGGCCGGCCCATGACGGGGGATACGCAGTATTTT
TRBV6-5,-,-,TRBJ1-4,CASQSVRGSNEKLFF,TGTGCCAGCCAAAGTGTAAGGGGGTCTAATGAAAAACTGTTTTTT
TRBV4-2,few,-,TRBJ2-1,CASSQGEVEQFF,TGTGCCAGCAGCCAAGGAGAGGTTGAGCAGTTCTTC
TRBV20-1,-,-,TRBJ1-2,CSASPGHGYTF,TGCAGTGCTAGCCCAGGGCATGGCTACACCTTC
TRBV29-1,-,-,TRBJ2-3,CSVRWGAGGTDTQYF,TGCAGCGTAAGATGGGGGGCGGGGGGCACAGATACGCAGTATTTT
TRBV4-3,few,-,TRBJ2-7,CASSQEAVMTYEQYF,TGCGCCAGCAGCCAAGAGGCGGTAATGACCTACGAGCAGTACTTC
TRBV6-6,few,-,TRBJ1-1,CASNPIRDSEAFF,TGTGCCAGCAATCCAATCAGGGATTCTGAAGCTTTCTTT
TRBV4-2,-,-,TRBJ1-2,CASSQEPGEWYGYTF,TGTGCCAGCAGCCAAGAGCCGGGGGAATGGTATGGCTACACCTTC